This T cell receptor beta chain derives from a study of technical replicates of blood from several donors. This table comes from immunoSEQ multiplex PCR, and its TCRdb copy is limited to in-frame clones, with some not included. The sample carries roughly 100,000 clones, 96% recorded once. The CDR3 has 14 residues. Trimming stripped 8 bases from V and 1 base from J, with 15 bases between. Germline V gene data show CDR1 as ENHRY and CDR2 as SYGVKD. This TCR came from a human donor in good health. The chain recombines TRBV10-3 with TRBJ2-7, with a possible D match to TRBD1 (6 bases). Sequencing was done on a sample of T cells isolated from PBMCs. The CDR3 sequence: CAILPPGQSYEQYF. The CDR3, as DNA: TGTGCCATCCTTCCCCCGGGACAATCCTACGAGCAGTACTTC.